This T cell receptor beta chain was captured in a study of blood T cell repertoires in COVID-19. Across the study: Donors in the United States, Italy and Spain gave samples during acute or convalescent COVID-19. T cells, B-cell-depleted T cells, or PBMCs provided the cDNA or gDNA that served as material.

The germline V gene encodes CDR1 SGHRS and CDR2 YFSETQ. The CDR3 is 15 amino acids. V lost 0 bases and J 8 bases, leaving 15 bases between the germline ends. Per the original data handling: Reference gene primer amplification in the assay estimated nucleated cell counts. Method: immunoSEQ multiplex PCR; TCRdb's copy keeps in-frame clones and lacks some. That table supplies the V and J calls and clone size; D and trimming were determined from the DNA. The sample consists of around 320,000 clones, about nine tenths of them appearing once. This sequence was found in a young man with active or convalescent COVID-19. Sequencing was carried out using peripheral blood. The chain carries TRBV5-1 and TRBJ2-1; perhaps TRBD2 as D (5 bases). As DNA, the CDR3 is TGCGCCAGCAGCTTGGAGGCAGGAGGTCCATATGAGCAGTTCTTC. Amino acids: CASSLEAGGPYEQFF.